This T cell receptor beta chain originates from a study of a mutant IDH1 vaccine in newly diagnosed glioma. In the study overall: Vaccinations were initiated 4-6 weeks following radiotherapy alone, or were given together with temozolomide cycles. Most had both radiotherapy and temozolomide beforehand; others had only one.

Turning to this clone: Its antigen is still unknown.

Sequencing was performed with immunoSEQ multiplex PCR; in TCRdb, only in-frame clones are kept and a portion is missing. The sample holds roughly 38,000 clones, about three quarters seen once. Time point in this sample: week 23, last vaccination. What each vaccine dose contained was 300 ug of mutant IDH1 20-mer peptide, accompanied by topical imiquimod. V was clipped by 2 bases and J by 2 bases, with 15 bases between them. Germline V gene lookup returns CDR1 LNHDA and CDR2 SQIVND (reference sequence). The CDR3 sequence is 16 residues long. The J gene is TRBJ2-5, the V gene TRBV19; either TRBD1 or TRBD2 may fit D (6 bases each). The TCR was taken from a man aged 50-60 years with glioma. The sample was PBMCs, taken from a glioma patient whose treatment included an IDH1 peptide vaccine. The DNA of the CDR3 is TGTGCCAGTAGTATAACCGGGGGCAGATCTCAAGAGACCCAGTACTTC. It specifies CASSITGGRSQETQYF.